This TCR beta chain derives from a study of cytomegalovirus exposure and HLA in healthy donors. Study-wide points: The study put 150 to 200 TCR beta chains on its list as cytomegalovirus-associated. Available immune exposure information was restricted to CMV serostatus only. Within the data, a cluster of highly shared sequence variants was likely a sequencing artifact.

Vbeta (60) and Jbeta (13) primers were used in the PCR. Profiled with immunoSEQ multiplex PCR; TCRdb holds only in-frame clones, not every one. Among some 80,000 clones listed, around 79% were seen once. Remarks on this clone: Its cognate antigen is unknown.

This CDR3 spans 15 amino acids. V lost 2 bases, J lost 0 bases, and 8 bases lay in between. CDR1 and CDR2 from the germline V gene are KGHSH and LQKENI. The chain couples TRBV18 to TRBJ2-1; no firm D call. Sequenced input: PBMCs. This receptor was taken from a human donor in good health. The CDR3 nucleotides read TGTGCCAGCTCACCATCGCAGGACTCCTACAATGAGCAGTTCTTC. Its protein is CASSPSQDSYNEQFF.